This TCR beta chain was sequenced during a study of T cells after yellow fever vaccination (dated by TCRdb to between 2018 and 2020). With regard to the full study: The SMART-Seq v4 Ultra Low Input RNA kit was used to prepare libraries from fractions with low cell numbers. To follow T-cell clones before and after primary and booster YFV17D yellow fever vaccination, bulk TCR alpha and beta repertoires were sequenced over time. The cohort comprised two healthy male donors, one aged 18 to 29 and one aged 30 to 40 years. Bulk PBMC replicates and cell subsets were isolated from blood drawn at multiple timepoints before and after both primary and secondary immunization. What the work shows at the level of the full study, not this receptor alone: Because only a couple of donors were included in the study, the extent to which the findings can be generalized is limited. The secondary T-cell response was weaker than the primary response but faster, peaking on day 5 instead of day 15. A small share of clonotypes occurred in both CD4 and CD8 compartments, likely arising from convergent recombination. FACS-sorted repertoires could contain abundant contaminating clonotypes from the bulk population, so computational filtering was required. After the booster, most clones that had expanded after primary vaccination were detected again (around 96% of CD4 and under 90% of CD8), suggesting broad maintenance of memory.

The intended sense of this specimen's treatment or condition label: live attenuated yellow fever vaccine strain. PBMCs were isolated from peripheral blood using a standard Ficoll-Paque protocol. Dynabeads CD4 and CD8 positive selection kits were used to isolate CD4 and CD8 T-cell fractions. TriZol was used to extract RNA from bulk PBMCs, CD4 and CD8 fractions, and dextramer-positive and dextramer-negative fractions. On this clonotype itself: The antigen this receptor binds is unknown. No base-level quality is on record; no much larger clone is a single base apart.

TCR cDNA was synthesized by 5'RACE template switching, which introduced a universal primer site and unique molecular identifiers. Priming of cDNA synthesis was performed from both the TCR alpha and TCR beta constant segments. Two PCR steps were used to amplify libraries, with sample barcodes and sequencing adapters being added in the second step. Sequencing of the libraries was done on either Illumina HiSeq 2500 (2x100 bp) or NovaSeq (2x150 bp). Per the source publication's procedure: Reads were demultiplexed and collapsed into UMI consensus sequences with MIGEC, and V(D)J alignment was performed with MiXCR. Using edgeR on replicate PBMC samples, clonotypes were called vaccine-responding if FDR was below 0.01 and the log2 fold change was above 5 up to day 15. Each bulk clonotype was labeled CD4 or CD8 based on which sequenced repertoire, CD4 or CD8, contained the clonotype at higher abundance. In-frame beta chains were kept once TCRdb had trimmed the public reads at Q25 with fastp and called clones with MiXCR. Merged by CDR3 protein, the rows form single entries marked with the most common genes and DNA. The V and J calls here are based on TCRdb, not the publication. This sample lists roughly 120,000 distinct CDR3 sequences; about 7.8% were detected once. 2.7% of the sample lies in the top ten.

Per the germline V gene (reference sequence), LNHDA is the CDR1 and SQIVND is the CDR2. V has 6 bases trimmed and J has 4 bases trimmed; junction bases matching no gene number 7. From its cysteine to its phenylalanine, the CDR3 spans 14 amino acids. The sequence is cut down to CDR3 DNA, 42 bases in frame from base 1. The V gene is TRBV19 and the J gene is TRBJ2-3; the central 7 bases match TRBD2. The sample here was CD4+ T cells sorted from PBMCs, taken about 49 days after the first yellow fever vaccination. The TCR originated in a man aged 18-30 years who received the YFV17D yellow fever vaccine. In nucleotides, the sequence is TGTGCCAGTAGGTCCAGCGGGGAATCAGATACGCAGTATTTT. This is translated as CASRSSGESDTQYF.